A single sample gave rise to the 31 T cell receptor beta chains below, sequenced in a study of blood T cell repertoires in COVID-19 (dated by TCRdb to the early 2020s). The protocol used for the library was the immunoSEQ multiplex PCR assay. The clones in this table, taken by TCRdb from immuneACCESS, are in-frame only. Not every clone is retained; where verified, under half of the shortfall comes from an unresolved V gene, and the cause of the rest is unknown. The sample has tens of thousands of clones on record, over 75% of them singletons. The ten largest make up 7.2% of the sample. Specimen: peripheral blood. The source is a man aged 60 to 75 with acute or convalescent COVID-19.

The J gene is TRBJ1-2, the V gene TRBV4-1; no clear D. Germline-derived CDR1 and CDR2 are MGHRA and YSYEKL. Trimming shortened V by 1 base and J by 8 bases, and 8 bases separated the two germline ends. This CDR3 comprises 12 residues. CDR3 region: CASSQGLKGYTF. The CDR3 region has the DNA TGCGCCAGCAGCCAAGGACTGAAGGGCTACACCTTC.

The chain has TRBV10-2 and TRBJ2-1; perhaps TRBD1 as D (5 bases). Germline loops: CDR1 WSHSY, CDR2 SAAADI. This CDR3 has 14 amino acids. Trimming removed 4 bases from V and 3 bases from J, with 10 bases in between. The CDR3 bases are TGCGCCAGCAGTGGCACAGGAGACTACAATGAGCAGTTCTTC. This codes for CASSGTGDYNEQFF.

The rearrangement uses TRBV7-2 and TRBJ2-5; TRBD2 matches 7 bases. This CDR3 spans 15 amino acids. CDR1 and CDR2 from the germline V gene are SGHTA and FQGNSA. With V trimmed by 0 bases and J by 3 bases, 4 bases remained unmatched. CDR3 DNA: TGTGCCAGCAGCTTAGCTAGCGGGTGGGAAGAGACCCAGTACTTC. Amino acids: CASSLASGWEETQYF.

The chain employs TRBV5-1 and TRBJ2-1; 12 bases match TRBD2. This CDR3 is 16 amino acids long. The J segment lost 3 bases and the V segment lost 2 bases, leaving 3 bases of the junction unmatched. Germline assignment: CDR1 SGHRS and CDR2 YFSETQ. The CDR3 loop is CASSLGLAGFYNEQFF. DNA for the CDR3: TGCGCCAGCAGCTTAGGACTAGCGGGGTTCTACAATGAGCAGTTCTTC.

The chain has TRBV29-1 and TRBJ1-1, with a weak D call TRBD1 (5 bases). Germline lookup yields CDR1 SQVTM and CDR2 ANQGSEA. V gave up 0 bases and J gave up 11 bases, with 16 bases separating them. CDR3 length equals 13 residues. The CDR3 here is CSVEDHSRRGAFF. CDR3 DNA sequence: TGCAGCGTTGAAGATCACAGTAGGAGGGGTGCTTTCTTT.

This chain joins TRBV6-6 and TRBJ2-3; the match to TRBD2 covers 13 bases. This CDR3 is 17 amino acids long. Germline V gene sequence: CDR1 MNHNY, CDR2 SVGAGI (reference sequence). V dropped 5 bases and J dropped 3; count of bases not matched to a gene: 8. DNA of the CDR3: TGTGCCAGCAGTCCCCCTAGGACTAGCGGGAGTACAGATACGCAGTATTTT. The encoded protein is CASSPPRTSGSTDTQYF.

This clone was seen once. The rearrangement links TRBV6-5 to TRBJ2-3, with 7 nucleotides matching TRBD1. J gave up 2 bases and V 7 bases, and 9 bases lay outside the gene matches. The germline gives CDR1 MNHEY, CDR2 SVGAGI. The CDR3 has 15 amino acids. For the CDR3, the DNA is TGTGCCAGCATCCGAACGGGACAGCTCACAGATACGCAGTATTTT. It translates to CASIRTGQLTDTQYF.

The chain carries TRBV2 and TRBJ1-6; D not resolved. CDR1 and CDR2 (germline): SNHLY, FYNNEI. This CDR3 is 15 amino acids long. Trimming shortened V by 3 bases and J by 7 bases, and 13 bases separated the two germline ends. DNA of the CDR3: TGTGCCAGCAGTGACTCGGGATCGAGGAATTCACCCCTCCACTTT. Residues: CASSDSGSRNSPLHF.

This clone occurred once. The rearrangement uses TRBV19 and TRBJ2-5; weak D call: TRBD2 (6 bases). The V end was cut by 7 bases, the J end by 5 bases, with 17 bases between. Germline V gene data show CDR1 as LNHDA and CDR2 as SQIVND (reference sequence). The CDR3 consists of 14 residues. As DNA, the CDR3 is TGTGCCAGTAATCGGGGGACCGTTCGGGAGACCCAGTACTTC. It yields the protein CASNRGTVRETQYF. The whole variable domain, remainder taken from reference TRBV19 and TRBJ2-5, is DGGITQSPKYLFRKEGQNVTLSCEQNLNHDAMYWYRQDPGQGLRLIYYSQIVNDFQKGDIAEGYSVSREKKESFPLTVTSAQKNPTAFYLCASNRGTVRETQYFGPGTRLLVL.

The DNA of the CDR3 is TGTGCCAGCAGCCATATGGGGGACAGGGTGGATCATGGCTACACCTTC. Protein sequence: CASSHMGDRVDHGYTF. This chain links TRBV4-2 with TRBJ1-2, with 9 bases that match TRBD1. V gave up 3 bases and J gave up 6 bases; unmatched junction bases: 11. The CDR3 covers 16 residues. The V gene's germline CDR1 is LGHNA and CDR2 YNFKEQ.

CDR3 nucleotide sequence: TGCGCCAGCAGCGGGGGCCCAGGGGAGACTGAAGCTTTCTTT. Translating it yields CASSGGPGETEAFF. The chain combines TRBV5-1 with TRBJ1-1; possibly TRBD1 for D (6 bases). Trimming took 4 bases from V and 5 from J, leaving 15 bases between them. This CDR3 has 14 amino acids. Germline V lookup: CDR1 SGHRS, CDR2 YFSETQ. The full variable domain, with the rest looked up from reference TRBV5-1 and TRBJ1-1, is KAGVTQTPRYLIKTRGQQVTLSCSPISGHRSVSWYQQTPGQGLQFLFEYFSETQRNKGNFPGRFSGRQFSNSRSEMNVSTLELGDSALYLCASSGGPGETEAFFGQGTRLTVV.

The J gene is TRBJ2-2, the V gene TRBV5-1; 12 bases line up with TRBD2. The CDR3 consists of 15 residues. V gave up 1 base and J gave up 6 bases; unmatched junction bases: 1. Germline V lookup: CDR1 SGHRS, CDR2 YFSETQ. CDR3 bases: TGCGCCAGCAGCTTGCTAGCGGGGGGGCCCGGGGAGCTGTTTTTT. It codes for CASSLLAGGPGELFF.

The chain links TRBV19 to TRBJ1-1; 7 bases fit TRBD1. V shed 10 bases, J shed 1 base, and the junction held 6 bases outside the gene matches. CDR3 length equals 13 residues. The germline V gene encodes CDR1 LNHDA and CDR2 SQIVND (reference sequence). DNA of the CDR3: TGTGCCACGATGACAGGGTCGAACACTGAAGCTTTCTTT. Encoded protein: CATMTGSNTEAFF.

V usage is TRBV2 and J usage is TRBJ1-5; perhaps TRBD1 as D (6 bases). V was clipped by 6 bases and J by 5 bases, with 17 bases between them. The V gene's germline CDR1 is SNHLY and CDR2 FYNNEI. There are 15 residues in the CDR3. The CDR3 DNA reads TGTGCCAGCAGCGATGGGCAGGGGCGTTATCAGCCCCAGCATTTT. It specifies CASSDGQGRYQPQHF. Full variable domain (remainder filled in from reference TRBV2 and TRBJ1-5): EPEVTQTPSHQVTQMGQEVILRCVPISNHLYFYWYRQILGQKVEFLVSFYNNEISEKSEIFDDQFSVERPDGSNFTLKIRSTKLEDSAMYFCASSDGQGRYQPQHFGDGTRLSIL.

The rearrangement links TRBV9 to TRBJ1-2, with TRBD1 as a possible D gene (5 bases). The germline V gene has CDR1 SGDLS and CDR2 YYNGEE. V was clipped by 7 bases and J by 5 bases, with 18 bases between them. This CDR3 has 14 residues. The chain's CDR3 is CASSPKTEIYGYTF. The CDR3 nucleotides are TGTGCCAGCTCCCCCAAGACAGAGATATATGGCTACACCTTC.

V is TRBV11-2 and J is TRBJ2-5, with D tentatively TRBD1 (6 bases). The CDR3 contains 13 residues. The V end was cut by 4 bases, the J end by 4 bases, with 10 bases between. CDR1 is SGHAT, CDR2 FQNNGV, per germline. The CDR3 nucleotides read TGTGCCAGCAGCTCACAGACAGGAGAGACCCAGTACTTC. It encodes CASSSQTGETQYF.

The chain links TRBV12-3 or TRBV12-4 to TRBJ1-1; D remains unclear. V lost 3 bases to trimming and J lost 3 bases, with 8 bases between them. This CDR3 is 13 amino acids long. The CDR3 protein is CASSLSRDTEAFF. CDR3 coding DNA: TGTGCCAGCAGTTTGTCTCGGGACACTGAAGCTTTCTTT.

The chain recombines TRBV7-2 with TRBJ2-7, with 8 bases identical to TRBD1. V dropped 4 bases and J dropped 3; count of bases not matched to a gene: 5. CDR3 size: 14 residues. CDR1 is SGHTA, CDR2 FQGNSA, per germline. CDR3 sequence reads: CASSSRTGSYEQYF. The CDR3 region has the DNA TGTGCCAGCAGCTCGCGGACAGGGAGCTACGAGCAGTACTTC.

The rearrangement links TRBV7-3 to TRBJ2-2; a possible D gene is TRBD2 (7 bases). CDR3 size: 16 residues. V shed 4 bases and J shed 4 bases, with 16 bases lying between them. Germline lookup yields CDR1 SGHTA and CDR2 FQGTGA. CDR3 region: CASSSLGGASTGELFF. DNA for the CDR3: TGTGCCAGCAGCTCCCTAGGGGGGGCGAGCACCGGGGAGCTGTTTTTT.

The rearrangement joins TRBV15 to TRBJ2-1, with D uncertain. Trimming stripped 1 base from V and 6 bases from J, with 4 bases between. Germline values: CDR1 LNHNV, CDR2 YYDKDF (reference sequence). The CDR3 consists of 12 residues. As DNA, the CDR3 is TGTGCCACCAGCAGAGTGCGCAATGAGCAGTTCTTC. This gives the protein CATSRVRNEQFF.

This clone was observed a single time. The V call is TRBV5-1, the J call TRBJ2-3; no firm D call. The V and J ends lost 1 base and 7 bases respectively, with 10 bases between them. Germline CDR1 is SGHRS and CDR2 is YFSETQ. CDR3 size: 13 residues. CDR3 in DNA: TGCGCCAGCAGCTTGCCAAGCTCGAATACGCAGTATTTT. This translates into CASSLPSSNTQYF.

This chain uses TRBV4-2 with TRBJ1-2; D gene uncertain. The CDR3 runs 14 residues. Germline V gene sequence: CDR1 LGHNA, CDR2 YNFKEQ. Trimming removed 4 bases from V and 9 bases from J, with 18 bases in between. The CDR3 region is CASSLLTAQRRYTF. CDR3 nucleotide sequence: TGTGCCAGCAGCCTACTTACGGCGCAGCGACGCTACACCTTC.

The V call is TRBV29-1, the J call TRBJ1-1, with D perhaps TRBD1 (6 bases). Germline CDR1 SQVTM, CDR2 ANQGSEA. The CDR3 contains 12 residues. The V end was cut by 6 bases, the J end by 1 base, with 9 bases between. CDR3: CSVMTGNTEAFF. The CDR3 coding sequence is TGCAGCGTGATGACAGGGAACACTGAAGCTTTCTTT.

The chain is built from TRBV28 and TRBJ1-5; a weak D match, TRBD1 (6 bases). CDR3 length equals 18 residues. CDR1 and CDR2 from the germline V gene are MDHEN and SYDVKM. V was cut by 0 bases and J by 0 bases, with 15 bases left in between. CDR3 bases: TGTGCCAGCAGTTTATGGGGGGGGGCACAGTATAGCAATCAGCCCCAGCATTTT. This gives the protein CASSLWGGAQYSNQPQHF.

The rearrangement links TRBV29-1 to TRBJ1-2, with D possibly matching TRBD1 (6 bases). The germline gives CDR1 SQVTM, CDR2 ANQGSEA. V was trimmed by 5 bases and J by 2 bases, leaving 21 bases between them. CDR3 length: 16 amino acids. The CDR3 sequence is CSVSTYSGDLNYGYTF. CDR3 nucleotides: TGCAGCGTTTCCACGTACTCAGGGGACCTGAACTATGGCTACACCTTC.

The chain joins TRBV6-1 to TRBJ2-7, with 7 bases aligning to TRBD1. CDR1 and CDR2 from the germline V gene are MNHNS and SASEGT. After removal of 6 bases from V and 2 bases from J, the junction contained 10 bases not matched to a gene. The CDR3 extends over 15 amino acids. CDR3: CASRQRQGVPYEQYF. The CDR3 DNA is TGTGCCAGCAGACAGAGACAGGGCGTACCCTACGAGCAGTACTTC.

This clone was picked up a small number of times. This chain uses TRBV28 with TRBJ1-1, with D hard to call. The CDR3 is 12 residues long. Germline V gene data show CDR1 as MDHEN and CDR2 as SYDVKM. V lost 11 bases, J lost 4 bases, and 14 bases lay in between. CDR3 bases: TGTGCCGGAGGACCCCGAGTCACTGAAGCTTTCTTT. Protein sequence: CAGGPRVTEAFF.

The rearrangement joins TRBV4-2 to TRBJ2-3, with TRBD1 as a possible D gene (6 bases). Trimming removed 4 bases at V and 1 base at J, with 18 bases between. This CDR3 has 17 amino acids. CDR1 and CDR2 from the germline V gene are LGHNA and YNFKEQ. As DNA, the CDR3 is TGTGCCAGCAGCCGCACGATAGGGGGTACGGGCACAGATACGCAGTATTTT. Amino acids: CASSRTIGGTGTDTQYF.

The chain is built from TRBV3-1 (or the pseudogene TRBV3-2) and TRBJ2-7, with 7 bases identical to TRBD1. The CDR3 loop spans 18 amino acids. The ends lost 1 base at V and 6 bases at J; junction bases unmatched: 18. The germline V gene encodes CDR1 LGHDT and CDR2 YNNKEL (reference sequence). CDR3 in amino acids: CASSQGGTAEARPPEQYF. DNA of the CDR3: TGTGCCAGCAGCCAAGGGGGGACAGCCGAAGCCCGCCCTCCCGAGCAGTACTTC.

This sequence joins TRBV6-1 and TRBJ2-5; possibly TRBD2 for D (6 bases). The germline gives CDR1 MNHNS, CDR2 SASEGT. CDR3 length: 16 amino acids. Trimming stripped 2 bases from V and 0 bases from J, with 13 bases between. As DNA, the CDR3 is TGTGCCAGCAGTGAATTAGGGAGGACCAACCAAGAGACCCAGTACTTC. Protein: CASSELGRTNQETQYF.

This chain uses TRBV20-1 with TRBJ1-5, with TRBD1 as a possible D gene (5 bases). The CDR3 runs 14 residues. V was pared by 3 bases and J by 3 bases, with 12 bases between. Germline CDR1 and CDR2: DFQATT and SNEGSKA (reference sequence). The CDR3, as DNA: TGCAGTGCTAGTTCTAGGGGATACAATCAGCCCCAGCATTTT. It specifies CSASSRGYNQPQHF.